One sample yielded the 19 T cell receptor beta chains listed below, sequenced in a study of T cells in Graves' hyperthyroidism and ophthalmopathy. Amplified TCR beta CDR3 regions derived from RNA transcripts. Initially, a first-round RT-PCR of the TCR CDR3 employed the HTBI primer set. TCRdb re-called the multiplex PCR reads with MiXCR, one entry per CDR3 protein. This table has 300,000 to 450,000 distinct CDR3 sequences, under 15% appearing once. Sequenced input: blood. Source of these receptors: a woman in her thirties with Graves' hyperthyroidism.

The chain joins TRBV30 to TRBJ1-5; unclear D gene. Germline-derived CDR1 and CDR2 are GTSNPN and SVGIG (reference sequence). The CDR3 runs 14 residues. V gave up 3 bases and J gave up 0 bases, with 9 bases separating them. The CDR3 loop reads CAWRAPGSNQPQHF. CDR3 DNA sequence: TGTGCCTGGAGGGCCCCCGGTAGCAATCAGCCCCAGCATTTT. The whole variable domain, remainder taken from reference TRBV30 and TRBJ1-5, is SQTIHQWPATLVQPVGSPLSLECTVEGTSNPNLYWYRQAAGRGLQLLFYSVGIGQISSEVPQNLSASRPQDRQFILSSKKLLLSDSGFYLCAWRAPGSNQPQHFGDGTRLSIL.

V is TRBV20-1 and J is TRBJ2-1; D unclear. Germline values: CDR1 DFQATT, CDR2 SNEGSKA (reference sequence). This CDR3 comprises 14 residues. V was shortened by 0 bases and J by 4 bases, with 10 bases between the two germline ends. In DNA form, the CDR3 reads TGCAGTGCTAGAGATGAATTAGGTTACAATGAGCAGTTCTTC. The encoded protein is CSARDELGYNEQFF.

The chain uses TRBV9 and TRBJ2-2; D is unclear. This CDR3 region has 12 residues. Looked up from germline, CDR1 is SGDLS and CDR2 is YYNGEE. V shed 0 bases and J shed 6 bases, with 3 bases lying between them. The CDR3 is CASSVEAGELFF. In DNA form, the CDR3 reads TGTGCCAGCAGCGTAGAGGCCGGGGAGCTGTTTTTT. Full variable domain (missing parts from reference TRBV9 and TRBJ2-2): DSGVTQTPKHLITATGQRVTLRCSPRSGDLSVYWYQQSLDQGLQFLIQYYNGEERAKGNILERFSAQQFPDLHSELNLSSLELGDSALYFCASSVEAGELFFGEGSRLTVL.

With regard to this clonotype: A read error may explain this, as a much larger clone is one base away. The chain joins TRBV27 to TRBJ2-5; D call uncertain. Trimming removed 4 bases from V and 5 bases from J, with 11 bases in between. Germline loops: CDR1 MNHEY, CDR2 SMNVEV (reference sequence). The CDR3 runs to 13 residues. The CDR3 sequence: CASSSIQLETQYF. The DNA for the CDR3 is TGTGCCAGCAGTTCTATTCAGCTTGAGACCCAGTACTTC.

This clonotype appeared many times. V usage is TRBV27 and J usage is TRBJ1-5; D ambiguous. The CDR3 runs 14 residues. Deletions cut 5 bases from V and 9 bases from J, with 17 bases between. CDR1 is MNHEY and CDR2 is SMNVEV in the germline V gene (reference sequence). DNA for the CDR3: TGTGCCAGCAGTCCAGCCGTGACTCTCCCGCCCCAGCATTTT. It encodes CASSPAVTLPPQHF.

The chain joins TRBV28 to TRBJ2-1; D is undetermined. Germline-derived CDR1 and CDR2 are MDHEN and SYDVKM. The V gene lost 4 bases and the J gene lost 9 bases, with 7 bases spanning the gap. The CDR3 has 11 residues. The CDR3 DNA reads TGTGCCAGCAGTTCGACCGGTGAGCAGTTCTTC. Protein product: CASSSTGEQFF.

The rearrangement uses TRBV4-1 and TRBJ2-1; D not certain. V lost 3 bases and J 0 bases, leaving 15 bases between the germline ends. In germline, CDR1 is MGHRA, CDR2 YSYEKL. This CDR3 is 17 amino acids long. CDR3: CASSHPSAASSYNEQFF. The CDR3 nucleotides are TGCGCCAGCAGCCATCCCAGTGCGGCGAGCTCCTACAATGAGCAGTTCTTC.

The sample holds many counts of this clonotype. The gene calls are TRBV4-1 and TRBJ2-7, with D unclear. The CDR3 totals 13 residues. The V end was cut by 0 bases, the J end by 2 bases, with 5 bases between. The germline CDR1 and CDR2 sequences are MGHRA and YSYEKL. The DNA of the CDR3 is TGCGCCAGCAGCCAAGAAACGACCTACGAGCAGTACTTC. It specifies CASSQETTYEQYF.

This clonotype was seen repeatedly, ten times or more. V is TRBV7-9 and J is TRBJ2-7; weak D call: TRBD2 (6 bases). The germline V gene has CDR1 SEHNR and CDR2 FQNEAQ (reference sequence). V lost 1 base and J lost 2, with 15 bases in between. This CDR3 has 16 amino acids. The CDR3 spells CASSLVGGTGTYEQYF. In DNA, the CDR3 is TGTGCCAGCAGCTTAGTAGGCGGGACGGGTACCTACGAGCAGTACTTC.

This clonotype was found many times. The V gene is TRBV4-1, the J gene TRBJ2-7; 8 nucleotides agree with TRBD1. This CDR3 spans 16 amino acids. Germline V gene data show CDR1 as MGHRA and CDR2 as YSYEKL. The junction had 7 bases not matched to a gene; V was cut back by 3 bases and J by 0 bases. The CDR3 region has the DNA TGCGCCAGCAGCCAGACAAGGACAGGGATCTCCTACGAGCAGTACTTC. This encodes CASSQTRTGISYEQYF.

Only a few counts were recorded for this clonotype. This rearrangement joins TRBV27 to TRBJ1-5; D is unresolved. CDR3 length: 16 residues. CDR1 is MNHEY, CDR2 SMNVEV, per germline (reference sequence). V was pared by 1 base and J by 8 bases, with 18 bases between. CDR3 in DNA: TGTGCCAGCAGTTTATACACGTCGGGAATATCAGAGCCCCAGCATTTT. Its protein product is CASSLYTSGISEPQHF.

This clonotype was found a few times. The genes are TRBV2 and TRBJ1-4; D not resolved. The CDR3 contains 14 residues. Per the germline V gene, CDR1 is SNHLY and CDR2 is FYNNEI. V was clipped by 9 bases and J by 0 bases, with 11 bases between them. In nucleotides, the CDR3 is TGTGCCAGGACGGGAGGGACAACTAATGAAAAACTGTTTTTT. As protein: CARTGGTTNEKLFF.

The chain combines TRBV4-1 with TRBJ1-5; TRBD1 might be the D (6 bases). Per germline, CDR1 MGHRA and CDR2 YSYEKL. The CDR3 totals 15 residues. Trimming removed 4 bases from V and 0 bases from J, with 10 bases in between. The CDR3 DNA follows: TGCGCCAGCAGCCCGCAGGGGAATAGCAATCAGCCCCAGCATTTT. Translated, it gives CASSPQGNSNQPQHF.

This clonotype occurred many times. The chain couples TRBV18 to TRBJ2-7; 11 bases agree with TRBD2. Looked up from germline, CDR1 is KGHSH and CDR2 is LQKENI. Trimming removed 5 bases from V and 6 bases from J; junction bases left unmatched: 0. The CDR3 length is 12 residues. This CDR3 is CASSGLAGEQYF. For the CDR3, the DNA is TGTGCCAGCTCAGGACTAGCGGGCGAGCAGTACTTC.

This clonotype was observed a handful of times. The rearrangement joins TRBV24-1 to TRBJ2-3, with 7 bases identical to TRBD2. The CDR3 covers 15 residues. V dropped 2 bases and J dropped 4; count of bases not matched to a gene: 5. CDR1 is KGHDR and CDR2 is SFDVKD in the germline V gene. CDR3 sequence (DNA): TGTGCCACCAGTGATTCCCGACTAGCAGCAGATACGCAGTATTTT. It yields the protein CATSDSRLAADTQYF.

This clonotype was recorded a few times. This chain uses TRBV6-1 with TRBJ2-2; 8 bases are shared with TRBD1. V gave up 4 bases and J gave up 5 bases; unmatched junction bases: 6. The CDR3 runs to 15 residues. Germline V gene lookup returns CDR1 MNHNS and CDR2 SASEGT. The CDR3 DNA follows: TGTGCCAGCAGTGTTACGACAGGGGATACCGGGGAGCTGTTTTTT. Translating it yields CASSVTTGDTGELFF.

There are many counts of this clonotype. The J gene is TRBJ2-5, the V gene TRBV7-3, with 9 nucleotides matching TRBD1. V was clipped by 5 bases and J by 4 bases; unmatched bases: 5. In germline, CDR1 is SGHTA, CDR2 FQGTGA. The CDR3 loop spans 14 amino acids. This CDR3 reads CASSPGTGPETQYF. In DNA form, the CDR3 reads TGTGCCAGCAGCCCCGGGACAGGGCCAGAGACCCAGTACTTC.

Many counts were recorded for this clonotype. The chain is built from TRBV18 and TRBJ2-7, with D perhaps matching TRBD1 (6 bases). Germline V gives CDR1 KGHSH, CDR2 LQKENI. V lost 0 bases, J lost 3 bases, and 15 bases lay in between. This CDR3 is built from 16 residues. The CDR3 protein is CASSPPDGTHFYEQYF. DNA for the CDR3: TGTGCCAGCTCACCACCTGACGGGACACACTTCTACGAGCAGTACTTC.

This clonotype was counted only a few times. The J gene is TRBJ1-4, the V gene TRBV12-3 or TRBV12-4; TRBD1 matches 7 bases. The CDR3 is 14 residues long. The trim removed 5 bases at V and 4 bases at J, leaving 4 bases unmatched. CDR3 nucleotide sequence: TGTGCCAGCAGTAGACAGGGAGGTAATGAAAAACTGTTTTTT. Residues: CASSRQGGNEKLFF.